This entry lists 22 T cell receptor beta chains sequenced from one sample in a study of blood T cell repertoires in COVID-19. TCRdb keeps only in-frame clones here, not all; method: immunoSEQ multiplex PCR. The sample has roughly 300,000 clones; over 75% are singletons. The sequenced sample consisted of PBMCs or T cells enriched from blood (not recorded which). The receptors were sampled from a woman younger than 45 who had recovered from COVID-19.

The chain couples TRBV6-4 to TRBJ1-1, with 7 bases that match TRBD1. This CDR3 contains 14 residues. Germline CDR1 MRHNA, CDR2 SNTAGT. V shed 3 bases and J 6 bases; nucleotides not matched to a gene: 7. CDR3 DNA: TGTGCCAGCAGTGAGAGCTACAGGGGAGCTGAAGCTTTCTTT. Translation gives CASSESYRGAEAFF.

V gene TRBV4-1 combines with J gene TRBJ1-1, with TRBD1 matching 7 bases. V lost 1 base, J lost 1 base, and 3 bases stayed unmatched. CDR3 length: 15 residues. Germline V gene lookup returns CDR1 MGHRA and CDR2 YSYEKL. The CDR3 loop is CASSQGKGANTEAFF. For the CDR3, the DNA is TGCGCCAGCAGCCAAGGGAAGGGGGCGAACACTGAAGCTTTCTTT.

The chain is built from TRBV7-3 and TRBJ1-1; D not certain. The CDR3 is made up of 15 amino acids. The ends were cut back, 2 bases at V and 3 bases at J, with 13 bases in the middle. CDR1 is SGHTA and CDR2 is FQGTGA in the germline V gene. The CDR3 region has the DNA TGTGCCAGCAGCTTACGGGGTCCGGGAGACACTGAAGCTTTCTTT. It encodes CASSLRGPGDTEAFF.

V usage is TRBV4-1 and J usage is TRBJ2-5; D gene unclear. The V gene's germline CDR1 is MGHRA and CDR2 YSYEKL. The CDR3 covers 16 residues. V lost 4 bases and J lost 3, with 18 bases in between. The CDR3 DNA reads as TGCGCCAGCAGCCTCCCCACCTCGCGGTTTAAAGAGACCCAGTACTTC. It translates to CASSLPTSRFKETQYF.

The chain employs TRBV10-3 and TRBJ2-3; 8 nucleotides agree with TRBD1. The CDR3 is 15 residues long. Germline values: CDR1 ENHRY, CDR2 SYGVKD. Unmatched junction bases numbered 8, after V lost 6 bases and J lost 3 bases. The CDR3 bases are TGTGCCATCAGCCTTGGACAGGGAATTACAGATACGCAGTATTTT. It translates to CAISLGQGITDTQYF.

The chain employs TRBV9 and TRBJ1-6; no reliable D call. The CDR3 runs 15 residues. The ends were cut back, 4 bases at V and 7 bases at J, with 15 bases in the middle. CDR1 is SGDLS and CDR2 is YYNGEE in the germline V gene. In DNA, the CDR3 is TGTGCCAGCAGCCGAGAGGGAGGGATGAATTCACCCCTCCACTTT. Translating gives CASSREGGMNSPLHF.

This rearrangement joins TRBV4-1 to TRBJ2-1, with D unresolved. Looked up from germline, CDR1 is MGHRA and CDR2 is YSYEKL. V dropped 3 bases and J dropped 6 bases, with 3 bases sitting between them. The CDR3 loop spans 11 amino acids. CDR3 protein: CASSHVNEQFF. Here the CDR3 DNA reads TGCGCCAGCAGCCACGTCAATGAGCAGTTCTTC.

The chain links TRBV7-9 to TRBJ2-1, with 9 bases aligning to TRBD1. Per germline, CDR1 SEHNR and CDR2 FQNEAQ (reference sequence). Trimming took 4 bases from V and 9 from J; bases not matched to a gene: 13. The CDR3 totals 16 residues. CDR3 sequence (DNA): TGTGCCAGCAGCTCGCACAGGGGGCAGACGTCCTTTGAGCAGTTCTTC. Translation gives CASSSHRGQTSFEQFF.

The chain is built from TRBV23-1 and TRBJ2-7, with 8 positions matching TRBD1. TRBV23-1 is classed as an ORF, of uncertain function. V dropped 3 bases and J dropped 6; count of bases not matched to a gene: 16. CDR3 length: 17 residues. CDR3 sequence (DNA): TGCGCCAGCAGTCATTGCCTCAGGGGGCCCCCTCTTTCCGAGCAGTACTTC. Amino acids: CASSHCLRGPPLSEQYF.

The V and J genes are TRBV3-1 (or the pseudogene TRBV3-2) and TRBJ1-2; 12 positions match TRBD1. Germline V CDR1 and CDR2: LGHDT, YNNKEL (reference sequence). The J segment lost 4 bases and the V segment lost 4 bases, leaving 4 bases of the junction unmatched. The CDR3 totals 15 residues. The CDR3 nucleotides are TGTGCCAGCAGCCTCCGGGACAGGGGGCTCTATGGCTACACCTTC. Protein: CASSLRDRGLYGYTF.

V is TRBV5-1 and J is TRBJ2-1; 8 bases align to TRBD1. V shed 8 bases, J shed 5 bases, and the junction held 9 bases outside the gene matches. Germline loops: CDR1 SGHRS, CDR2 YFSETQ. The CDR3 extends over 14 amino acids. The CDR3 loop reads CASHTGTGNNEQFF. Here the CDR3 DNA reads TGCGCCAGTCATACCGGGACAGGTAACAATGAGCAGTTCTTC.

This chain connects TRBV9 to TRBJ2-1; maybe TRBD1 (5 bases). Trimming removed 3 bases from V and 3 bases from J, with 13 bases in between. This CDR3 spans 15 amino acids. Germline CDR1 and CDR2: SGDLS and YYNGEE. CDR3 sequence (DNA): TGTGCCAGCAGCGATAGGGGCTATGGCTACAATGAGCAGTTCTTC. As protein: CASSDRGYGYNEQFF. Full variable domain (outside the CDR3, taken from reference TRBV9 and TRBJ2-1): DSGVTQTPKHLITATGQRVTLRCSPRSGDLSVYWYQQSLDQGLQFLIQYYNGEERAKGNILERFSAQQFPDLHSELNLSSLELGDSALYFCASSDRGYGYNEQFFGPGTRLTVL.

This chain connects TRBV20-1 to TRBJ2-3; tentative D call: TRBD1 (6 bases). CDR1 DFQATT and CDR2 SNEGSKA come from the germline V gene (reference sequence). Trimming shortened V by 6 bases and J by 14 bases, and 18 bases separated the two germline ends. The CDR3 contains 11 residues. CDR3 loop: CSARTAERLYF. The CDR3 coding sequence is TGCAGTGCCCGGACAGCCGAACGTCTGTATTTT.

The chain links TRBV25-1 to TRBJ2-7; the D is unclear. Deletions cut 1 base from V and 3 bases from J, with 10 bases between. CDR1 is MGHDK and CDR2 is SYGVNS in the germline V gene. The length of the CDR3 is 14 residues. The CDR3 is CASSESHSYYEQYF. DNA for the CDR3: TGTGCCAGCAGTGAATCCCACAGCTACTACGAGCAGTACTTC.

In DNA, the CDR3 is TGCGCCAGCAGCCGGGACAGGGTAACAACTAATGAAAAACTGTTTTTT. This codes for CASSRDRVTTNEKLFF. The rearrangement joins TRBV4-3 to TRBJ1-4; TRBD1 agrees at 9 bases. Germline-derived CDR1 and CDR2 are LGHNA and YSLEER. The CDR3 length is 16 residues. Unmatched junction bases numbered 3, after V lost 4 bases and J lost 0 bases.

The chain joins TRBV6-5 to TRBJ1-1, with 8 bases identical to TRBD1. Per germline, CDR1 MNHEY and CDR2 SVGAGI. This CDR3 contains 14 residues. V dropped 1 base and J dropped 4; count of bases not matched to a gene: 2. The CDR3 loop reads CASSYLDRGTEAFF. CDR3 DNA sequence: TGTGCCAGCAGTTACTTAGACAGGGGCACTGAAGCTTTCTTT.

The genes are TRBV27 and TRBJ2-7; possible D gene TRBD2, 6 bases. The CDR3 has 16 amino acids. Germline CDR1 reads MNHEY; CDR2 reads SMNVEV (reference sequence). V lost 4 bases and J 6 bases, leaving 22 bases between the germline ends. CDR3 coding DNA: TGTGCCAGCAGTTCTCTTAGTAGCGGAAAGAGGCTCGAGCAGTACTTC. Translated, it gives CASSSLSSGKRLEQYF.

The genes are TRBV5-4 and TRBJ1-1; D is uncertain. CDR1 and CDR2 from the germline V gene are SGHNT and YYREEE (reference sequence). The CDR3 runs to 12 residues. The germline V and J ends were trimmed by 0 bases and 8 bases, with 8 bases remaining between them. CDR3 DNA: TGTGCCAGCAGCTTGGGTTCGGGAGAAGCTTTCTTT. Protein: CASSLGSGEAFF.

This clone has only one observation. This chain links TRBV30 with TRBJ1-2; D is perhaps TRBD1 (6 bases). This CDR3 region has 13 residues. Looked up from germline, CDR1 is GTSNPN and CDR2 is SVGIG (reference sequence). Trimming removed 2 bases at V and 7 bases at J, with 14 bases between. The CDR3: CAWSTQGQVGYTF. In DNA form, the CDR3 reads TGTGCCTGGAGTACCCAGGGGCAGGTTGGCTACACCTTC.

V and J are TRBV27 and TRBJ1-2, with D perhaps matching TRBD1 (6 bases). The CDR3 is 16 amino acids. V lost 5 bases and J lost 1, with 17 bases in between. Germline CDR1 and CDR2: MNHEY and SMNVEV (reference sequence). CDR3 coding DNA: TGTGCCAGCAGTCCTCAAGCGGGACAACTTAACTATGGCTACACCTTC. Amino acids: CASSPQAGQLNYGYTF.

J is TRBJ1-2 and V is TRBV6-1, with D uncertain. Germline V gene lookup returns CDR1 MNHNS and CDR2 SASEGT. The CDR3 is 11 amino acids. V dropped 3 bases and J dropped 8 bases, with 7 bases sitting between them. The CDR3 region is CASSDMSGYTF. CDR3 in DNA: TGTGCCAGCAGTGATATGTCGGGCTACACCTTC.

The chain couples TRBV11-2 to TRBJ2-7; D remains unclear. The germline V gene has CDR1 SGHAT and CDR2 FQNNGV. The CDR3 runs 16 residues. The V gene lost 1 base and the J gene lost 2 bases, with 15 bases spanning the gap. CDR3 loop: CASSLGVPQAPYEQYF. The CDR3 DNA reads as TGTGCCAGCAGCTTAGGTGTTCCGCAGGCCCCCTACGAGCAGTACTTC.